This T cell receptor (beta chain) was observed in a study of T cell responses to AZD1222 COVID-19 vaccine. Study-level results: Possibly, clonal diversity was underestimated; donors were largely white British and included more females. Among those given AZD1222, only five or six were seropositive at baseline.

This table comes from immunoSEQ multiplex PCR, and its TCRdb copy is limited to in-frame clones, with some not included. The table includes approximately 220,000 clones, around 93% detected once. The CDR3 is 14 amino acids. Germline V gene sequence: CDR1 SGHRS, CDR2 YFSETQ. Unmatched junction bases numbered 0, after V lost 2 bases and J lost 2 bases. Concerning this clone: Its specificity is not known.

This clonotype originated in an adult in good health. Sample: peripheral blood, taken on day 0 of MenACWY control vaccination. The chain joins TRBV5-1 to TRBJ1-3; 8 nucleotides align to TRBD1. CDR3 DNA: TGCGCCAGCAGCTTACAGGGGGCTGGAAACACCATATATTTT. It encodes CASSLQGAGNTIYF. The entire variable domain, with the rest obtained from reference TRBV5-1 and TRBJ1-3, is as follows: KAGVTQTPRYLIKTRGQQVTLSCSPISGHRSVSWYQQTPGQGLQFLFEYFSETQRNKGNFPGRFSGRQFSNSRSEMNVSTLELGDSALYLCASSLQGAGNTIYFGEGSWLTVV.